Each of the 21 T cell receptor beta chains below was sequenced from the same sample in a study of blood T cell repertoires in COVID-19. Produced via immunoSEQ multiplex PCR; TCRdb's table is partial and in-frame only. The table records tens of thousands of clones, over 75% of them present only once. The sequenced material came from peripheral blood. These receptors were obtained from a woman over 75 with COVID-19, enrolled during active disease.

The chain's CDR3 is CASSLFSTGYGYTF. The CDR3 DNA reads TGTGCCAGCAGTTTATTCAGTACCGGGTATGGCTACACCTTC. The chain uses TRBV27 and TRBJ1-2; D is unresolved. V was pared by 1 base and J by 5 bases, with 11 bases between. The CDR3 is 14 residues long. Looked up from germline, CDR1 is MNHEY and CDR2 is SMNVEV (reference sequence).

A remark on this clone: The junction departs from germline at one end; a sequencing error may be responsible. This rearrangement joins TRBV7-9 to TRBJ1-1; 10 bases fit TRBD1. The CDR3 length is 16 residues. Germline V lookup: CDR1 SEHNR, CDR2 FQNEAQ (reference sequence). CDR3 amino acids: CASSPGTGVANTEALF. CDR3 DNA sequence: TGTGCCAGCAGCCCCGGGACAGGGGTGGCGAACACTGAAGCTCTCTTT.

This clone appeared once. The CDR3 spells CASSWTGGNSPLHF. Here the CDR3 DNA reads TGTGCCAGCAGCTGGACAGGGGGCAATTCACCCCTCCACTTT. V and J are TRBV6-5 and TRBJ1-6; the match to TRBD1 covers 11 bases. V was clipped by 6 bases and J by 7 bases; unmatched bases: 2. Germline CDR1 is MNHEY and CDR2 is SVGAGI. The CDR3 is 14 residues long.

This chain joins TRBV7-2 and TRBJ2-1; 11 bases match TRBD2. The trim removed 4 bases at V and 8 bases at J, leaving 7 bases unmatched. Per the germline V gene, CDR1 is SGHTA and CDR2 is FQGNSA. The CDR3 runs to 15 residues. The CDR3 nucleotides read TGTGCCAGCAGCTCCTTAGCGGGGGGGCCGCATGAGCAGTTCTTC. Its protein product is CASSSLAGGPHEQFF.

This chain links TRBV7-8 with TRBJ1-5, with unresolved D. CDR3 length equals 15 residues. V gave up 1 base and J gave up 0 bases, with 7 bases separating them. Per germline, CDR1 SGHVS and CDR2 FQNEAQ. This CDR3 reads CASSLGGNSNQPQHF. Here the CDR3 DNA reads TGTGCCAGCAGCTTAGGAGGAAATAGCAATCAGCCCCAGCATTTT.

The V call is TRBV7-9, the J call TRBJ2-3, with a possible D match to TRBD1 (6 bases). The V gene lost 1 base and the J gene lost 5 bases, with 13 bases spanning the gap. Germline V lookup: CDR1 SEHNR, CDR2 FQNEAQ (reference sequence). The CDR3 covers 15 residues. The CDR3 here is CASSLVGGPGDTQYF. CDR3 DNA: TGTGCCAGCAGCTTAGTTGGGGGCCCCGGAGATACGCAGTATTTT.

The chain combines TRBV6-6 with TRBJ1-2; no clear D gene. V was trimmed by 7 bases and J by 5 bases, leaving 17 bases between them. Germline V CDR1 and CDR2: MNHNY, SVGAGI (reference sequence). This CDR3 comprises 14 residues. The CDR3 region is CASNPSGMRYGYTF. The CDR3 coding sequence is TGTGCCAGCAACCCCAGCGGGATGCGGTATGGCTACACCTTC.

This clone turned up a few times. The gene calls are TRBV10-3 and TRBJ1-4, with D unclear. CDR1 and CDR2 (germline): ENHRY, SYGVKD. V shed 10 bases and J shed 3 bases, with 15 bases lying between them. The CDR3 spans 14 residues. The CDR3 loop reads CATRRAASNEKLFF. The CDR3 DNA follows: TGTGCCACAAGGAGGGCAGCTTCTAATGAAAAACTGTTTTTT.

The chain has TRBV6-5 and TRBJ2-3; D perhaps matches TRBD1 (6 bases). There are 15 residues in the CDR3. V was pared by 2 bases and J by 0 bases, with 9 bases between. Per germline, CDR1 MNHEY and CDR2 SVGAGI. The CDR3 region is CASSYGGQSTDTQYF. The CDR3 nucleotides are TGTGCCAGCAGTTACGGTGGACAGAGCACAGATACGCAGTATTTT.

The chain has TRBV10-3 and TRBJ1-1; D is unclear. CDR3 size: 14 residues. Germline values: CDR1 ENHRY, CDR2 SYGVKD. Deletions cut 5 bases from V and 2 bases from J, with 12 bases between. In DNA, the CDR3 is TGTGCCATCAGTACGGGTAGAGGAAACACTGAAGCTTTCTTT. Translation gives CAISTGRGNTEAFF.

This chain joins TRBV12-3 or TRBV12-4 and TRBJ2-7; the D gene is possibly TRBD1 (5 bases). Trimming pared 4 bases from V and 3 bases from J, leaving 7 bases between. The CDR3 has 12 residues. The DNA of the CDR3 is TGTGCCAGCAGTTATACAGGCTACGAGCAGTACTTC. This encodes CASSYTGYEQYF.

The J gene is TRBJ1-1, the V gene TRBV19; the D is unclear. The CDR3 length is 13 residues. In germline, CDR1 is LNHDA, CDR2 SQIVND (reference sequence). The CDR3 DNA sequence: TGTGCGCCCCGGCAGGAAGGGAACACTGAAGCTTTCTTT. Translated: CAPRQEGNTEAFF. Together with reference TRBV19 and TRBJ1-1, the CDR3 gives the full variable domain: DGGITQSPKYLFRKEGQNVTLSCEQNLNHDAMYWYRQDPGQGLRLIYYSQIVNDFQKGDIAEGYSVSREKKESFPLTVTSAQKNPTAFYLCAPRQEGNTEAFFGQGTRLTVV.

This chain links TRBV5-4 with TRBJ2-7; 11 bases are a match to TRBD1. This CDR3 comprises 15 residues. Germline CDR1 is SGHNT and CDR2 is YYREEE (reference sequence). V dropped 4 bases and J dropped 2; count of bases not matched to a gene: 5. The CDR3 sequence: CASSPRDRGTYEQYF. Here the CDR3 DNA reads TGTGCCAGCAGCCCGCGGGACAGGGGGACCTACGAGCAGTACTTC.

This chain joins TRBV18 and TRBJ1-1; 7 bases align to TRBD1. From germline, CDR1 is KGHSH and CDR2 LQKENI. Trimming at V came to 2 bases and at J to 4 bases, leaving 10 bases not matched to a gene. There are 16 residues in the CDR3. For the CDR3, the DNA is TGTGCCAGCTCACCAGGTCCCGACAGGGCACGCACTGAAGCTTTCTTT. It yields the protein CASSPGPDRARTEAFF.

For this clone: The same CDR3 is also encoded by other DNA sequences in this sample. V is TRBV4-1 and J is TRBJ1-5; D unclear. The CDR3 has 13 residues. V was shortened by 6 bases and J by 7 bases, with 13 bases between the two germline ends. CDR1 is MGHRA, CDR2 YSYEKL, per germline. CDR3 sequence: CASSSQANQPQHF. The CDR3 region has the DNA TGCGCCAGCAGTTCGCAGGCGAACCAGCCCCAGCATTTT.

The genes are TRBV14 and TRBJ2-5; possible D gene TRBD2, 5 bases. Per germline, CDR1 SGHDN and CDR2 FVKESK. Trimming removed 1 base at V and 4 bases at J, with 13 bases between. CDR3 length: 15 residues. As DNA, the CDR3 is TGTGCCAGCAGCCAAGGTTCGGGGATCGCAGAGACCCAGTACTTC. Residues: CASSQGSGIAETQYF. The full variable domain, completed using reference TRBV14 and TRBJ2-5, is EAGVTQFPSHSVIEKGQTVTLRCDPISGHDNLYWYRRVMGKEIKFLLHFVKESKQDESGMPNNRFLAERTGGTYSTLKVQPAELEDSGVYFCASSQGSGIAETQYFGPGTRLLVL.

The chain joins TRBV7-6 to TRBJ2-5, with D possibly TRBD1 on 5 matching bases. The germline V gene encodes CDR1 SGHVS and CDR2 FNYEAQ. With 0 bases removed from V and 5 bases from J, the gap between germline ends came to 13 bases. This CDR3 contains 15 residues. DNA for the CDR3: TGTGCCAGCAGCTTAGCCCCAGGGTCGAGGGAGACCCAGTACTTC. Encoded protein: CASSLAPGSRETQYF.

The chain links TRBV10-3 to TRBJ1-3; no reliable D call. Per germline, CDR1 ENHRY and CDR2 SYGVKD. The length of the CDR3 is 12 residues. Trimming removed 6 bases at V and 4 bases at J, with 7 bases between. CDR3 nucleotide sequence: TGTGCCATCAGGGAACAGGGAAACACCATATATTTT. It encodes CAIREQGNTIYF.

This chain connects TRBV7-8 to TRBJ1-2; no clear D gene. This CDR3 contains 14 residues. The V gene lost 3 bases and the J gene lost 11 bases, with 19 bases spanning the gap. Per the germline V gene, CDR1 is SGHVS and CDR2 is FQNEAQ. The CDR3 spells CASSLGGFMYRYTF. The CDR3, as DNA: TGTGCCAGCAGCTTGGGAGGGTTTATGTATCGGTACACCTTC.

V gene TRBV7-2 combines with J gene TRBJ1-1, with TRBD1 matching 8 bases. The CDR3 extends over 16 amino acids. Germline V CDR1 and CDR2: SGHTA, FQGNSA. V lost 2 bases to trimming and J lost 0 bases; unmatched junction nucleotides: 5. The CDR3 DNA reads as TGTGCCAGCAGCTTACGAGGGGACAGGTTGAACACTGAAGCTTTCTTT. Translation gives CASSLRGDRLNTEAFF.

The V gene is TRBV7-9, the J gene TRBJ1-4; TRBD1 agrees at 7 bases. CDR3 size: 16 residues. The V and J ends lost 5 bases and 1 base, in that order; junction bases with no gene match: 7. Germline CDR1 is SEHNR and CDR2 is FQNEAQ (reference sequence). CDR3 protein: CASSPRGGGTNEKLFF. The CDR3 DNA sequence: TGTGCCAGCAGCCCGAGAGGGGGCGGAACTAATGAAAAACTGTTTTTT.